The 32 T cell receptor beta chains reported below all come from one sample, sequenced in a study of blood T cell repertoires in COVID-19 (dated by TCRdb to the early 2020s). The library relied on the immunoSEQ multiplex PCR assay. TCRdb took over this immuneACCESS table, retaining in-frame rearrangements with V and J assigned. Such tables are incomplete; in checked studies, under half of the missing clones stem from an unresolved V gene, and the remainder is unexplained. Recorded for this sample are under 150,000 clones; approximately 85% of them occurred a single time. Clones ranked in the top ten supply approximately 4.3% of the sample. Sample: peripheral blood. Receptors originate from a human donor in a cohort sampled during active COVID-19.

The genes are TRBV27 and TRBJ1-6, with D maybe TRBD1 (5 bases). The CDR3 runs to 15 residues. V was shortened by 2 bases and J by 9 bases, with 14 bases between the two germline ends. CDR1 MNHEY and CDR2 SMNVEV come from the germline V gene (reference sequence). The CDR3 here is CASSLGSGKSSPLHF. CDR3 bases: TGTGCCAGCAGTTTAGGGTCAGGGAAGAGTTCACCCCTCCACTTT.

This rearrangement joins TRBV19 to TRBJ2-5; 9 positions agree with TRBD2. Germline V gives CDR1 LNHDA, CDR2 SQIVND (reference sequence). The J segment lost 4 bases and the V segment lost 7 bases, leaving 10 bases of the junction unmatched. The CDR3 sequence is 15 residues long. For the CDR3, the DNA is TGTGCCAGTAATCCCAGCGGGGGGTTGGGAGAGACCCAGTACTTC. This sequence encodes CASNPSGGLGETQYF.

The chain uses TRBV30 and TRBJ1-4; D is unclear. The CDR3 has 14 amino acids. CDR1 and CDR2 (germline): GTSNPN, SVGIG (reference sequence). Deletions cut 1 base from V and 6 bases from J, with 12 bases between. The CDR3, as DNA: TGTGCCTGGAGTGCTCGACCAGCGTATGAAAAACTGTTTTTT. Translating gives CAWSARPAYEKLFF.

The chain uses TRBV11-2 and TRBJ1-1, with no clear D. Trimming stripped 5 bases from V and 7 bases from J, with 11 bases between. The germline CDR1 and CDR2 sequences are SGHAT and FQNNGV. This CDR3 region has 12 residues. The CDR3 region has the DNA TGTGCCAGCAGCCCCGGAGGCGATGAAGCTTTCTTT. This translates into CASSPGGDEAFF.

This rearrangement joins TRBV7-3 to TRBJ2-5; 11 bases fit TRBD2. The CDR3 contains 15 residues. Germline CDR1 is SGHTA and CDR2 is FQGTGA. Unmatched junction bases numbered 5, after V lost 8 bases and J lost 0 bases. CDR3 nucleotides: TGTGCCAGCTGGGGGGGACTAGCGGACCAAGAGACCCAGTACTTC. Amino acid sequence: CASWGGLADQETQYF.

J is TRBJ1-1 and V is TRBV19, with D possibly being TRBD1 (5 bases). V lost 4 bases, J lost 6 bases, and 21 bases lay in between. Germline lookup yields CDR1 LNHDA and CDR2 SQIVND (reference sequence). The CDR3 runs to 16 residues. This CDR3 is CASSTSFGTAMSEAFF. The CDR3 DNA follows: TGTGCCAGTAGTACATCATTCGGGACTGCTATGTCTGAAGCTTTCTTT. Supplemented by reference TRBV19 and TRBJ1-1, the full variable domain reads DGGITQSPKYLFRKEGQNVTLSCEQNLNHDAMYWYRQDPGQGLRLIYYSQIVNDFQKGDIAEGYSVSREKKESFPLTVTSAQKNPTAFYLCASSTSFGTAMSEAFFGQGTRLTVV.

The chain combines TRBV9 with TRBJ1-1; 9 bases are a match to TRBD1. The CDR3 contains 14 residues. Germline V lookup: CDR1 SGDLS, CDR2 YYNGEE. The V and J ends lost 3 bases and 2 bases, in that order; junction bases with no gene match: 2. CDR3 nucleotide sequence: TGTGCCAGCAGCGGGACAGGGGCTAACACTGAAGCTTTCTTT. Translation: CASSGTGANTEAFF. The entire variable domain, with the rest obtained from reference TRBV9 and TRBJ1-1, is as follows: DSGVTQTPKHLITATGQRVTLRCSPRSGDLSVYWYQQSLDQGLQFLIQYYNGEERAKGNILERFSAQQFPDLHSELNLSSLELGDSALYFCASSGTGANTEAFFGQGTRLTVV.

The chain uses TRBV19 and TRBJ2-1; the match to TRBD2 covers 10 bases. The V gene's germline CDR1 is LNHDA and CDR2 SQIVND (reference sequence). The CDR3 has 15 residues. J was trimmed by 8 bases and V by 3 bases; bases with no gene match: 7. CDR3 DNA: TGTGCCAGTAGTATGAGTCAGCGGGGGGGCGATGAGCAGTTCTTC. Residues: CASSMSQRGGDEQFF. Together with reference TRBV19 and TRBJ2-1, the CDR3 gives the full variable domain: DGGITQSPKYLFRKEGQNVTLSCEQNLNHDAMYWYRQDPGQGLRLIYYSQIVNDFQKGDIAEGYSVSREKKESFPLTVTSAQKNPTAFYLCASSMSQRGGDEQFFGPGTRLTVL.

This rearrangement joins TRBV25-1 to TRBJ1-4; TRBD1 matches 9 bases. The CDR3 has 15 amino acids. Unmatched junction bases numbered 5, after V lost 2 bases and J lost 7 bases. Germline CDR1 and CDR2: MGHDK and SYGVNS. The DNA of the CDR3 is TGTGCCAGCAGTGAAGGTAACAGGGGGCGTGAAAAACTGTTTTTT. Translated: CASSEGNRGREKLFF.

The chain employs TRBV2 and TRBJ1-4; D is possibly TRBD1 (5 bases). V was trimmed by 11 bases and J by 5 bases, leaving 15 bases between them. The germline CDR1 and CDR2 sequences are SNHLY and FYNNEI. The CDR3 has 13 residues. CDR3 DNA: TGTGCCGGGAGTGGGGGGAGGAATGAAAAACTGTTTTTT. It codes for CAGSGGRNEKLFF.

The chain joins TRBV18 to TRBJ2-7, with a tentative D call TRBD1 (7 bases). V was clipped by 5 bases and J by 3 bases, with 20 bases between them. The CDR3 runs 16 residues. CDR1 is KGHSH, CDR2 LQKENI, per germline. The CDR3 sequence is CASSGGTDTSIYEQYF. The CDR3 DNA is TGTGCCAGCTCAGGGGGGACAGACACCTCAATCTACGAGCAGTACTTC.

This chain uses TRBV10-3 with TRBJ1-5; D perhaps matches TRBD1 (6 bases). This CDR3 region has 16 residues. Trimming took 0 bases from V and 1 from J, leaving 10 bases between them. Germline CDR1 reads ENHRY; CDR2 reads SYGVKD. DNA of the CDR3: TGTGCCATCAGTGAGTCGGGCAGGGGCAGCAATCAGCCCCAGCATTTT. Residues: CAISESGRGSNQPQHF.

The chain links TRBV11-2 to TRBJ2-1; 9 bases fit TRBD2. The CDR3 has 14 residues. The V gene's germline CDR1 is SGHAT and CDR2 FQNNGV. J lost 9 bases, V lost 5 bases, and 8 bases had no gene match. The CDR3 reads CASSPSGLAPEQFF. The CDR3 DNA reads TGTGCCAGCAGCCCCAGTGGACTAGCGCCTGAGCAGTTCTTC.

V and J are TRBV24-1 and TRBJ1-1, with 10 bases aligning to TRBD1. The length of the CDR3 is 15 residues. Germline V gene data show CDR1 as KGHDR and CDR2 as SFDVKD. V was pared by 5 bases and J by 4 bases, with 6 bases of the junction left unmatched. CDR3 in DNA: TGTGCCACCAGTGGCACCCGGGACAGGGGCACTGAAGCTTTCTTT. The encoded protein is CATSGTRDRGTEAFF.

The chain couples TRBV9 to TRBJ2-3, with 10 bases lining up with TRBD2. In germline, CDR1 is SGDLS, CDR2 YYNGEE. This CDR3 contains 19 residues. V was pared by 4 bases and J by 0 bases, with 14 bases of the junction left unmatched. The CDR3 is CASSISGTSDRTSTDTQYF. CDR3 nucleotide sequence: TGTGCCAGCAGCATCTCCGGGACTAGCGATCGGACTAGCACAGATACGCAGTATTTT.

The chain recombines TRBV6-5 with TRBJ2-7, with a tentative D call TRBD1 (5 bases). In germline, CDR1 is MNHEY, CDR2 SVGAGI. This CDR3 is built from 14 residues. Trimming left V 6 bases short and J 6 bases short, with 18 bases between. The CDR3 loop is CASRDRLVRGEQYV. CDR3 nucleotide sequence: TGTGCCAGCAGGGACCGCCTGGTAAGGGGCGAGCAGTACGTC.

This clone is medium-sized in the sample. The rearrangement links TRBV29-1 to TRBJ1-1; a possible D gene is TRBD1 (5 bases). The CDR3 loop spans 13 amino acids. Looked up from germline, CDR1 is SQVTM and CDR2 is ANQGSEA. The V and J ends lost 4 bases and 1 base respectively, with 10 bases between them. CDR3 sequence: CSVVRGENTEAFF. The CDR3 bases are TGCAGCGTTGTACGGGGGGAGAACACTGAAGCTTTCTTT.

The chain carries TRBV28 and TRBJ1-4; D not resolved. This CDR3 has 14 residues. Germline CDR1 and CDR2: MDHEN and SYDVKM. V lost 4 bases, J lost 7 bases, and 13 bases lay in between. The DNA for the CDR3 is TGTGCCAGCAGTTCTTCAGGTGAAATTGAAAAACTGTTTTTT. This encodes CASSSSGEIEKLFF.

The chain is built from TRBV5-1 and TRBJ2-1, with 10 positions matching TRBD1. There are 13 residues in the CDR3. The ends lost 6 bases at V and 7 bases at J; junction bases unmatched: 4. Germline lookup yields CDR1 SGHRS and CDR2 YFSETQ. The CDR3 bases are TGCGCCAGCACGGGACAGGGGAATAATGAGCAGTTCTTC. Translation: CASTGQGNNEQFF.

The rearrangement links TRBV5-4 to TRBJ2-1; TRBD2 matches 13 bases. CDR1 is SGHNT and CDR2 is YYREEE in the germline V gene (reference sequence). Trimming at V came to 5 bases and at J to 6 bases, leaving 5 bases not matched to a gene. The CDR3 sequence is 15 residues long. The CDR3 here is CASSPGTSGTNEQFF. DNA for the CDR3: TGTGCCAGCAGTCCCGGGACTAGCGGGACCAATGAGCAGTTCTTC.

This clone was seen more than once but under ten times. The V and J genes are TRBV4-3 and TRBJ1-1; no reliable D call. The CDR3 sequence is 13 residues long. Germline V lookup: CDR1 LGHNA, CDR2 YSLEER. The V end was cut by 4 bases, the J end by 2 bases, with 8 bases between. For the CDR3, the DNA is TGCGCCAGCAGCCGGGCAGTCAACACTGAAGCTTTCTTT. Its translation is CASSRAVNTEAFF.

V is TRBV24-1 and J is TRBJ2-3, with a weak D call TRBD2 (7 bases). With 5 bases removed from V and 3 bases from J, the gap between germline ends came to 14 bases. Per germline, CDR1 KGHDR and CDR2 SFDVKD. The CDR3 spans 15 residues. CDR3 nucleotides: TGTGCCACCAGTGGTTCCAGGGGAGGGACAGATACGCAGTATTTT. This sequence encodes CATSGSRGGTDTQYF.

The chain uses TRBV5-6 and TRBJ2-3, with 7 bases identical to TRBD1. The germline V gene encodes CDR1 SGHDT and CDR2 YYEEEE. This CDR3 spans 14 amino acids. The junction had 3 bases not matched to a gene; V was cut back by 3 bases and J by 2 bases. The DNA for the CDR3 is TGTGCCAGCAGCTGGGGACAGAACACAGATACGCAGTATTTT. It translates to CASSWGQNTDTQYF.

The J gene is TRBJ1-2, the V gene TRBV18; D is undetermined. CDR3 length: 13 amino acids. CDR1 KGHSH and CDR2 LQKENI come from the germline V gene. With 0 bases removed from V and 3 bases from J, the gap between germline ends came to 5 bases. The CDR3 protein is CASSPPHHYGYTF. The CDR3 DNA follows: TGTGCCAGCTCACCACCACACCACTATGGCTACACCTTC.

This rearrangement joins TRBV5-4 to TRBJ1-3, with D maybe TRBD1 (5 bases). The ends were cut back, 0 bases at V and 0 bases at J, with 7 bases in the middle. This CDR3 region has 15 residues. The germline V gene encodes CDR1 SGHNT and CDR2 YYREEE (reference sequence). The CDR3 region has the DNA TGTGCCAGCAGCTTGGGGACACCCTCTGGAAACACCATATATTTT. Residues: CASSLGTPSGNTIYF. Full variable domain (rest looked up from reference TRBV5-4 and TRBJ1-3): ETGVTQSPTHLIKTRGQQVTLRCSSQSGHNTVSWYQQALGQGPQFIFQYYREEENGRGNFPPRFSGLQFPNYSSELNVNALELDDSALYLCASSLGTPSGNTIYFGEGSWLTVV.

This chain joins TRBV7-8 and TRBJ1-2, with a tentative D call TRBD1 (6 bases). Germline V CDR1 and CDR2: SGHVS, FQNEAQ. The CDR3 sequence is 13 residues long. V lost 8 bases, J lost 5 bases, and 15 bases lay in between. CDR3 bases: TGTGCCAGCGGGAATACAGGGTCGTATGGCTACACCTTC. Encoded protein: CASGNTGSYGYTF.

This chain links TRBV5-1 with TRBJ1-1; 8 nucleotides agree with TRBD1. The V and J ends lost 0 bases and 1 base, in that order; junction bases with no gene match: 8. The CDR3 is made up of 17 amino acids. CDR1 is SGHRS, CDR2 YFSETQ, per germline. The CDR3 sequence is CASSLATQGARNTEAFF. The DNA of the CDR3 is TGCGCCAGCAGCTTGGCCACTCAGGGGGCGAGGAACACTGAAGCTTTCTTT.

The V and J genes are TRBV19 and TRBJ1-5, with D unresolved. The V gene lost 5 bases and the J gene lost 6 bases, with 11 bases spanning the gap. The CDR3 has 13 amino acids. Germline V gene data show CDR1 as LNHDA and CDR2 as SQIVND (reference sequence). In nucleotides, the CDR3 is TGTGCCAGTAGTCCCGTGGCAGTTCAGCCCCAGCATTTT. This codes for CASSPVAVQPQHF.

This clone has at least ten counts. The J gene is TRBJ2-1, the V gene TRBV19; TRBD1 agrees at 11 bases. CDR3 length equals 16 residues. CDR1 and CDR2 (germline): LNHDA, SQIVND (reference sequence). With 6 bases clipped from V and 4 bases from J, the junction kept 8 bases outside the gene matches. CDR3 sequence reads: CASRSPGTGGYNEQFF. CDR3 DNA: TGTGCCAGTAGGAGCCCCGGGACAGGGGGTTACAATGAGCAGTTCTTC.

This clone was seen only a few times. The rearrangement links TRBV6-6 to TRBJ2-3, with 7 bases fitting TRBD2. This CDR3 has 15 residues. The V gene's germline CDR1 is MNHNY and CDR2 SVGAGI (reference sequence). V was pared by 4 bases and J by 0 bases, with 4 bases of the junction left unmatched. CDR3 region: CASSLGLYSTDTQYF. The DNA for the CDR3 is TGTGCCAGCAGTTTGGGACTATATAGCACAGATACGCAGTATTTT.

CDR3 sequence reads: CAWKSSYTEAFF. CDR3 coding DNA: TGTGCCTGGAAGTCGAGTTATACTGAAGCTTTCTTT. This chain connects TRBV30 to TRBJ1-1; D not certain. The length of the CDR3 is 12 residues. The V gene's germline CDR1 is GTSNPN and CDR2 SVGIG (reference sequence). V lost 4 bases to trimming and J lost 5 bases, with 11 bases between them.

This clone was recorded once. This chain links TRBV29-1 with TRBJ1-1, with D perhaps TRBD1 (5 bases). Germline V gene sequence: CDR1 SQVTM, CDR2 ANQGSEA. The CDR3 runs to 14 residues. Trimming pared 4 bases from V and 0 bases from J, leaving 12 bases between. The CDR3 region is CSVGTRAMNTEAFF. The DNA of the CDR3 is TGCAGCGTTGGTACCAGGGCCATGAACACTGAAGCTTTCTTT. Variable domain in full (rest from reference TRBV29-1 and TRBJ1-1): SAVISQKPSRDICQRGTSLTIQCQVDSQVTMMFWYRQQPGQSLTLIATANQGSEATYESGFVIDKFPISRPNLTFSTLTVSNMSPEDSSIYLCSVGTRAMNTEAFFGQGTRLTVV.